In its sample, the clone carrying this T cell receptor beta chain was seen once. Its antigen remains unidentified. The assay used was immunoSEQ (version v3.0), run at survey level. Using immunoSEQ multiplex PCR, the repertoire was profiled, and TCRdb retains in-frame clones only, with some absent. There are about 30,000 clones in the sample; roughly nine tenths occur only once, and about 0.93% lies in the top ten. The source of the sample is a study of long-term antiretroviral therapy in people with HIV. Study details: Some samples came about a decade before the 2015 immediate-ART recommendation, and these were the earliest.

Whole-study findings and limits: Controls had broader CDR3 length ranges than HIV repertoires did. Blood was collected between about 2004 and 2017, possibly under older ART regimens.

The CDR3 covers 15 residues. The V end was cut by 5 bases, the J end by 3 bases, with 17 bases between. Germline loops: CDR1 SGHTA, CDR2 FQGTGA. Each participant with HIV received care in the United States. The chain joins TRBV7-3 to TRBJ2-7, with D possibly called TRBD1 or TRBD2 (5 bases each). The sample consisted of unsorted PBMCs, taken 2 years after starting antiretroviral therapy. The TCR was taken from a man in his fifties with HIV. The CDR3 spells CASSPGTSSHYEQYF. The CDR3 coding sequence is TGTGCCAGCAGCCCCGGGACCTCAAGCCACTACGAGCAGTACTTC.